A selection of T cell receptor beta chains follows, all from one sample in a study of T cell repertoires in cytomegalovirus infection. These receptors' antigens are unknown. TCRdb passed the reads through MiXCR, listing each CDR3 protein once. The sample comprises hundreds of thousands of distinct CDR3 sequences, approximately 31% of which are singletons, and around 15% rests with the top ten. This specimen consisted of cultured CD8+ T cells from PBMCs, obtained from culture after CMV antigen stimulation. These receptors originate from a human donor in good health (CMV status not recorded). Some clones in this sample may be carry-over from other donors' samples. CDR3s include the opening cysteine and the closing phenylalanine or tryptophan. The D gene is left open where the match is weak. Clone size is stated in some rows and not others, as once, few, many or a class when expanded.

D	size	length	J	V	DNA	CDR3
TRBD1	.	17	TRBJ1-1	TRBV11-3	TGTGCCAGCAGCCACGAGAGACAGGGTGTGTCCGGGGGTGTAGCTTTCTTT	CASSHERQGVSGGVAFF
.	.	17	TRBJ2-7	TRBV27	TGTGCCAGCAGTTTAATAGGGGCCGGTAGGAGCTCCTACGAGCAGTACTTC	CASSLIGAGRSSYEQYF
.	few	14	TRBJ2-7	TRBV6-5	TGTGCCAGCAGAACGACACGGTCCCCCTACGAGCAGTACTTC	CASRTTRSPYEQYF
TRBD1	.	15	TRBJ2-7	TRBV27	TGTGCCAGCAGTTTCACCGGGACAGCCTTCTACGAGCAGTACTTC	CASSFTGTAFYEQYF
.	many	19	TRBJ2-7	TRBV7-8	TGTGCCAGCAGCTTAGTGGGGGAGCCGGGGTTAAAGATGGGGGACGAGCAGTACTTC	CASSLVGEPGLKMGDEQYF
.	.	15	TRBJ2-2	TRBV5-1	TGCGCCAGCAGCTTGTCTACGGACCACACCGGGGAGCTGTTTTTT	CASSLSTDHTGELFF
.	many	15	TRBJ2-5	TRBV7-9	TGTGCCAGCAGCCTAACGGCTGGGGGCGATAAGACCCAGTACTTC	CASSLTAGGDKTQYF
TRBD1	.	15	TRBJ1-3	TRBV6-1	TGTGCCAGCAGCGAGGACAGGGGCTCCGGAAACACCATATATTTT	CASSEDRGSGNTIYF
.	few	13	TRBJ1-2	TRBV10-3	TGTGCCATCAGTGACAGGGATTCCTATGGCTACACCTTC	CAISDRDSYGYTF
.	few	16	TRBJ2-1	TRBV7-9	TGTGCCAGCAGCTTAGAGGGGAGGAGAGGGAGGAATGAGCAGTTCTTC	CASSLEGRRGRNEQFF